These 14 T cell receptor beta chains were sequenced from one sample in a study of beta chain features in type 1 diabetes (dated by TCRdb to the late 2010s). These receptors lack a known antigen. The library was obtained by the immunoSEQ multiplex PCR assay. All of the isolated RNA was reverse transcribed with the High Capacity cDNA Reverse Transcription Kit, so expressed TCRB transcripts were sequenced. The immuneACCESS repertoire file appears here via TCRdb, limited to in-frame rearrangements. These files lack a portion of the clones; in checked studies, under half of the deficit traces to unresolved V genes, and the cause of the others is not known. The sample table shows about 120,000 clones, and roughly 15% are seen once. 2% to 3% of the sample is held by the ten biggest clonotypes. Study-level results and caveats: Type 1 diabetes patients showed a moderate but significant shortening of TCRB CDR3 length in all four CD4+ subsets.

The sequencing input was central memory CD4+ T cells from blood. The receptors were sampled from a young man with type 1 diabetes.

About this clone itself: A much larger clone is a single base away; this may be a read error. The V call is TRBV7-6, the J call TRBJ2-3; D not resolved. The CDR3 is made up of 12 amino acids. Trimming left V 2 bases short and J 2 bases short, with 2 bases between. Germline lookup yields CDR1 SGHVS and CDR2 FNYEAQ. The chain's CDR3 is CASSLITDTQYF. The DNA of the CDR3 is TGTGCCAGCAGCTTAATCACAGATACGCAGTATTTT.

V usage is TRBV18 and J usage is TRBJ1-3; 7 bases agree with TRBD1. Germline-derived CDR1 and CDR2 are KGHSH and LQKENI. The junction had 4 bases not matched to a gene; V was cut back by 9 bases and J by 2 bases. The CDR3 runs to 13 residues. The CDR3 DNA reads TGTGCCAGTCGGGACAGTCCTGGAAACACCATATATTTT. Its protein product is CASRDSPGNTIYF.

The gene calls are TRBV2 and TRBJ1-4; 9 bases map to TRBD1. This CDR3 region has 18 residues. Germline V gene data show CDR1 as SNHLY and CDR2 as FYNNEI. V lost 4 bases, J lost 0 bases, and 9 bases stayed unmatched. The CDR3 sequence: CASSASGTGTATNEKLFF. CDR3 in DNA: TGTGCCAGCAGTGCCTCCGGGACAGGGACGGCAACTAATGAAAAACTGTTTTTT.

Only a few counts were recorded for this clone. This chain uses TRBV5-1 with TRBJ2-1; D remains unclear. The CDR3 totals 11 residues. Germline CDR1 reads SGHRS; CDR2 reads YFSETQ. The V end lost 6 bases, the J end lost 4 bases, and 5 bases lay between the germline ends. The CDR3: CASKTYNEQFF. In DNA, the CDR3 is TGCGCCAGCAAGACTTACAATGAGCAGTTCTTC.

This rearrangement joins TRBV29-1 to TRBJ2-5, with 7 bases fitting TRBD2. The CDR3 spans 13 residues. Unmatched junction bases numbered 7, after V lost 2 bases and J lost 7 bases. Per germline, CDR1 SQVTM and CDR2 ANQGSEA. This CDR3 reads CSVEPLGEGTQYF. The CDR3 nucleotides are TGCAGCGTTGAACCTCTGGGGGAGGGGACCCAGTACTTC. Complete variable domain (other parts from reference TRBV29-1 and TRBJ2-5): SAVISQKPSRDICQRGTSLTIQCQVDSQVTMMFWYRQQPGQSLTLIATANQGSEATYESGFVIDKFPISRPNLTFSTLTVSNMSPEDSSIYLCSVEPLGEGTQYFGPGTRLLVL.

This chain uses TRBV29-1 with TRBJ1-1; TRBD1 matches 9 bases. This CDR3 has 12 residues. The junction had 5 bases not matched to a gene; V was cut back by 3 bases and J by 9 bases. Looked up from germline, CDR1 is SQVTM and CDR2 is ANQGSEA. CDR3 DNA sequence: TGCAGCGTTGAGGCTAACAGGGGGCAAGCTTTCTTT. Its translation: CSVEANRGQAFF.

This chain links TRBV7-6 with TRBJ1-6; D gene uncertain. The CDR3 sequence is 16 residues long. Germline values: CDR1 SGHVS, CDR2 FNYEAQ. Trimming removed 5 bases at V and 0 bases at J, with 11 bases between. CDR3 protein: CASSQDASSYNSPLHF. CDR3 sequence (DNA): TGTGCCAGCAGCCAGGACGCAAGCTCCTATAATTCACCCCTCCACTTT.

The CDR3 DNA sequence: TGCAGCGTCGCTAGAAGAACGAACACCGGGGAGCTGTTTTTT. Protein: CSVARRTNTGELFF. The chain uses TRBV29-1 and TRBJ2-2; the D is unclear. CDR1 and CDR2 (germline): SQVTM, ANQGSEA. CDR3 length: 14 amino acids. Trimming left V 6 bases short and J 0 bases short, with 11 bases between.

This clone was found a few times. The chain uses TRBV6-5 and TRBJ2-5, with D possibly matching TRBD2 (6 bases). Germline CDR1 reads MNHEY; CDR2 reads SVGAGI. The CDR3 covers 13 residues. Trimming took off 4 bases at V and 13 bases at J, with 19 bases between the two ends. CDR3 loop: CASSSRAGGAWYF. In DNA, the CDR3 is TGTGCCAGCAGTTCCCGAGCCGGCGGGGCCTGGTACTTC.

In its sample, this clone was seen a few times. One end of the junction varies from germline; a read error may be responsible. The chain is built from TRBV7-7 and TRBJ2-5; D ambiguous. CDR3 length: 14 residues. Germline CDR1 SSHAT, CDR2 FNYEAQ (reference sequence). The CDR3 DNA follows: TGTGCCAGCAGCTTAGATGCCCTCCAAGGGACCCAGTACTTC. Translating it yields CASSLDALQGTQYF.

The V gene is TRBV18, the J gene TRBJ2-5; 8 bases map to TRBD1. This CDR3 region has 14 residues. CDR1 is KGHSH and CDR2 is LQKENI in the germline V gene. V lost 3 bases, J lost 5 bases, and 5 bases stayed unmatched. The DNA for the CDR3 is TGTGCCAGCTCACCTCTCACAGGGGGGGAGACCCAGTACTTC. Its protein is CASSPLTGGETQYF.

Of note for this clone: Only one base separates this from a far larger clonotype, so it likely reflects a read error. The CDR3 sequence: CASSLGPSGANVLTF. In DNA, the CDR3 is TGTGCCAGCAGCTTAGGGCCCTCTGGGGCCAACGTCCTGACTTTC. The V gene is TRBV5-4, the J gene TRBJ2-6, with unresolved D. The CDR3 totals 15 residues. The V end was cut by 2 bases, the J end by 0 bases, with 6 bases between. From germline, CDR1 is SGHNT and CDR2 YYREEE (reference sequence).

This sequence joins TRBV6-5 and TRBJ1-1; 8 bases are a match to TRBD1. V was clipped by 0 bases and J by 6 bases; unmatched bases: 6. Germline lookup yields CDR1 MNHEY and CDR2 SVGAGI. This CDR3 contains 15 residues. Written as DNA, the CDR3 is TGTGCCAGCAGTTACTCGCTCAGGGGGCATTCTGAAGCTTTCTTT. Protein product: CASSYSLRGHSEAFF.

This clone was recorded many times. Here the CDR3 reads CASSTIPGLAPTEQFF. For the CDR3, the DNA is TGTGCCAGCAGCACTATCCCGGGACTAGCCCCCACTGAGCAGTTCTTC. V is TRBV7-3 and J is TRBJ2-1, with 9 bases fitting TRBD2. J gave up 9 bases and V 5 bases, and 14 bases lay outside the gene matches. This CDR3 contains 16 residues. CDR1 and CDR2 (germline): SGHTA, FQGTGA.